The 27 T cell receptor beta chains reported below all come from one sample, sequenced in a study of beta chain features in type 1 diabetes. The entirety of the isolated RNA underwent reverse transcription, so expressed TCRB transcripts were sequenced. The assay was immunoSEQ multiplex PCR, and TCRdb's table has in-frame clones only and misses some. Of 860,000 or so clones in the sample, about a sixth were seen once. Sequencing was carried out using naive CD4+ T cells from blood. Receptors were obtained from a woman between 18 and 29 years old in good health.

The chain combines TRBV27 with TRBJ2-3; D unclear. The germline CDR1 and CDR2 sequences are MNHEY and SMNVEV (reference sequence). CDR3 length: 13 residues. Trimming took off 2 bases at V and 5 bases at J, with 8 bases between the two ends. Here the CDR3 DNA reads TGTGCCAGCAGTTTACATGCGAAAGATACGCAGTATTTT. Translation: CASSLHAKDTQYF.

This clone was seen only a few times. The rearrangement uses TRBV18 and TRBJ2-7, with D possibly matching TRBD1 (5 bases). The CDR3 is made up of 14 amino acids. V was clipped by 3 bases and J by 2 bases, with 11 bases between them. Germline values: CDR1 KGHSH, CDR2 LQKENI. CDR3 sequence reads: CASSPYQGTYEQYF. DNA of the CDR3: TGTGCCAGCTCACCTTACCAGGGAACCTACGAGCAGTACTTC.

This clone was detected once. A junction end diverges from the germline sequence, so it may reflect a read error. The chain has TRBV27 and TRBJ2-7; D ambiguous. The germline CDR1 and CDR2 sequences are MNHEY and SMNVEV (reference sequence). The CDR3 covers 13 residues. The CDR3 sequence is CASARVASFEQYF. The DNA for the CDR3 is TGTGCCAGCGCGCGCGTGGCCTCCTTCGAGCAGTACTTC.

This clone was detected only a few times. The chain has TRBV7-9 and TRBJ1-1; D remains ambiguous. Germline CDR1 and CDR2: SEHNR and FQNEAQ (reference sequence). The CDR3 is 15 amino acids. The V gene lost 0 bases and the J gene lost 1 base, with 9 bases spanning the gap. CDR3 sequence reads: CASSLAGRQNTEAFF. The CDR3 DNA sequence: TGTGCCAGCAGCTTAGCCGGACGCCAGAACACTGAAGCTTTCTTT.

The table lists this clone with many counts. The chain joins TRBV7-9 to TRBJ2-2; D is unclear. CDR3 length: 10 residues. Germline V gene lookup returns CDR1 SEHNR and CDR2 FQNEAQ (reference sequence). Trimming took off 8 bases at V and 7 bases at J, with 5 bases between the two ends. CDR3 in DNA: TGTGCCAGCTGGAGCGGGGAGCTGTTTTTT. It translates to CASWSGELFF.

The rearrangement links TRBV19 to TRBJ2-4, with 7 bases lining up with TRBD1. With V trimmed by 4 bases and J by 8 bases, 11 bases remained unmatched. The CDR3 is 15 residues long. Germline CDR1 LNHDA, CDR2 SQIVND (reference sequence). The CDR3 is CASSTGTVRLDIQYF. In DNA form, the CDR3 reads TGTGCCAGTAGTACCGGGACAGTTCGACTGGACATTCAGTACTTC. Filled out from reference TRBV19 and TRBJ2-4, the complete variable domain reads DGGITQSPKYLFRKEGQNVTLSCEQNLNHDAMYWYRQDPGQGLRLIYYSQIVNDFQKGDIAEGYSVSREKKESFPLTVTSAQKNPTAFYLCASSTGTVRLDIQYFGAGTRLSVL.

This clone was recorded a few times. This rearrangement joins TRBV2 to TRBJ1-1, with D hard to call. Germline-derived CDR1 and CDR2 are SNHLY and FYNNEI. V lost 5 bases and J 4 bases, leaving 11 bases between the germline ends. CDR3 length equals 13 residues. The CDR3 coding sequence is TGTGCCAGCAGTACCACGTCGGGCACTGAAGCTTTCTTT. Amino acids: CASSTTSGTEAFF.

The chain couples TRBV7-2 to TRBJ1-1; 8 nucleotides agree with TRBD1. The CDR3 has 18 residues. CDR1 and CDR2 (germline): SGHTA, FQGNSA. Losses at the gene ends were 1 base for V and 4 bases for J; bases not matched to a gene: 14. CDR3 sequence reads: CASSLDGTGGIRATEAFF. In DNA, the CDR3 is TGTGCCAGCAGCTTAGATGGTACAGGGGGGATCAGGGCCACTGAAGCTTTCTTT.

The chain is built from TRBV4-2 and TRBJ2-2; the match to TRBD2 covers 8 bases. The CDR3 has 14 amino acids. The J segment lost 4 bases and the V segment lost 4 bases, leaving 2 bases of the junction unmatched. The V gene's germline CDR1 is LGHNA and CDR2 YNFKEQ. CDR3 in amino acids: CASSLSGATGELFF. The CDR3 DNA sequence: TGTGCCAGCAGCCTTAGCGGGGCCACCGGGGAGCTGTTTTTT.

This chain uses TRBV27 with TRBJ2-7, with D tentatively TRBD1 (6 bases). V shed 6 bases and J shed 2 bases, with 11 bases lying between them. Germline CDR1 MNHEY, CDR2 SMNVEV (reference sequence). This CDR3 contains 13 residues. The DNA for the CDR3 is TGTGCCAGCAGGTCAACAGGGACCTACGAGCAGTACTTC. Protein: CASRSTGTYEQYF.

This chain connects TRBV7-2 to TRBJ2-4; TRBD2 matches 9 bases. Losses at the gene ends were 6 bases for V and 4 bases for J; bases not matched to a gene: 10. Germline V lookup: CDR1 SGHTA, CDR2 FQGNSA. The CDR3 is made up of 16 amino acids. CDR3 nucleotides: TGTGCCAGCAGTATGTTAAGGACTAGCGAAAAAAACATTCAGTACTTC. It encodes CASSMLRTSEKNIQYF.

The sample holds a few counts of this clone. V and J are TRBV28 and TRBJ1-1, with TRBD1 matching 7 bases. Looked up from germline, CDR1 is MDHEN and CDR2 is SYDVKM. The CDR3 is 14 residues long. Trimming at V came to 5 bases and at J to 5 bases, leaving 8 bases not matched to a gene. This CDR3 reads CASSGKGARTEAFF. CDR3 nucleotides: TGTGCCAGCAGTGGGAAGGGGGCAAGAACTGAAGCTTTCTTT.

This clone turned up a few times. This same CDR3 is encoded by further DNA sequences in the sample. V and J are TRBV5-6 and TRBJ2-3; D gene unclear. The germline V and J ends were trimmed by 0 bases and 1 base, with 3 bases remaining between them. Germline V gives CDR1 SGHDT, CDR2 YYEEEE. This CDR3 region has 13 residues. The CDR3 here is CASSLGGTDTQYF. CDR3 DNA sequence: TGTGCCAGCAGCTTGGGGGGCACAGATACGCAGTATTTT.

Comment on this clone: Relative to the germline gene, one junction end is altered; a read error may explain this. This sequence joins TRBV5-1 and TRBJ1-6; the D gene is possibly TRBD1 (6 bases). This CDR3 region has 16 residues. CDR1 is SGHRS and CDR2 is YFSETQ in the germline V gene. The CDR3 reads CASSGGSGTTVSALHF. CDR3 in DNA: TGCGCCAGCAGCGGCGGATCCGGGACAACAGTTTCAGCCCTCCACTTT.

A few counts support this clone. The chain joins TRBV7-2 to TRBJ2-7, with D unresolved. V was cut by 0 bases and J by 7 bases, with 10 bases left in between. Germline values: CDR1 SGHTA, CDR2 FQGNSA. CDR3 size: 13 residues. The DNA of the CDR3 is TGTGCCAGCAGCTTAGCAGGACCTTTGGAGCAGTACTTC. Translation gives CASSLAGPLEQYF.

V gene TRBV9 combines with J gene TRBJ2-2, with D perhaps TRBD1 (6 bases). With 2 bases removed from V and 4 bases from J, the gap between germline ends came to 12 bases. There are 15 residues in the CDR3. Germline assignment: CDR1 SGDLS and CDR2 YYNGEE. The CDR3 sequence is CASSVRDTITGELFF. CDR3 nucleotide sequence: TGTGCCAGCAGCGTCCGGGACACGATCACCGGGGAGCTGTTTTTT.

This clone showed up just a few times. The chain uses TRBV28 and TRBJ2-7; a weak D match, TRBD1 (5 bases). This CDR3 has 12 amino acids. Between the trimmed V and J ends, which lost 8 bases and 3 bases, there was a span of 11 bases. From germline, CDR1 is MDHEN and CDR2 SYDVKM. CDR3 sequence (DNA): TGTGCCAGCGTAAGCAGGGACTACGAGCAGTACTTC. It yields the protein CASVSRDYEQYF.

The rearrangement uses TRBV2 and TRBJ1-2; D is unclear. V lost 5 bases and J 5 bases, leaving 9 bases between the germline ends. The CDR3 has 12 amino acids. Germline-derived CDR1 and CDR2 are SNHLY and FYNNEI. The CDR3 reads CASSPKGYGYTF. The CDR3 DNA follows: TGTGCCAGCAGTCCTAAGGGATATGGCTACACCTTC.

With regard to this clone: The CDR3 does not close with the conserved phenylalanine or tryptophan, likely indicating a read error. The DNA is left out, because the CDR3 cannot be placed on it with certainty; the CDR3 is given as TCRdb lists it. The genes are TRBV5-5 and TRBJ2-4; the listed D gene, TRBD2, was not tested against the DNA. Germline V gene lookup returns CDR1 SGHKS and CDR2 YYEKEE (reference sequence). Counting both end residues, the CDR3 totals 13 amino acids. The CDR3 protein is CASSLGTSGISSY.

This chain links TRBV7-2 with TRBJ2-7; D gene unclear. This CDR3 is built from 18 residues. Between the trimmed V and J ends, which lost 5 bases and 3 bases, there was a span of 26 bases. The V gene's germline CDR1 is SGHTA and CDR2 FQGNSA. The CDR3 protein is CASSLKGPSNTYDYEQYF. The CDR3 DNA reads TGTGCCAGCAGCCTCAAAGGGCCGAGTAACACTTATGACTACGAGCAGTACTTC.

The rearrangement uses TRBV5-1 and TRBJ1-2; TRBD1 aligns across 8 bases. The V gene's germline CDR1 is SGHRS and CDR2 YFSETQ. The CDR3 extends over 13 amino acids. Trimming cost V 3 bases and J 6 bases; bases outside gene matches: 4. The CDR3 nucleotides are TGCGCCAGCAGCTCCCTACAGGGGGATGGCTACACCTTC. It codes for CASSSLQGDGYTF.

The chain recombines TRBV28 with TRBJ2-1; D is perhaps TRBD2 (6 bases). CDR3 length equals 11 residues. From germline, CDR1 is MDHEN and CDR2 SYDVKM. Trimming removed 8 bases at V and 12 bases at J, with 14 bases between. CDR3 amino acids: CASSLWDLQFF. In nucleotides, the CDR3 is TGTGCCAGCTCATTGTGGGACTTGCAGTTCTTC.

This clone was detected only a few times. The rearrangement joins TRBV5-1 to TRBJ2-3; D uncertain. Trimming removed 1 base from V and 5 bases from J, with 8 bases in between. The CDR3 is 13 amino acids. The V gene's germline CDR1 is SGHRS and CDR2 YFSETQ. The CDR3 loop is CASSLNGLDTQYF. The CDR3 DNA reads as TGCGCCAGCAGCTTGAATGGTCTAGATACGCAGTATTTT.

A few counts support this clone. The rearrangement joins TRBV28 to TRBJ2-7; 14 positions agree with TRBD2. Germline V CDR1 and CDR2: MDHEN, SYDVKM. The V and J ends lost 5 bases and 0 bases, in that order; junction bases with no gene match: 12. The CDR3 sequence is 19 residues long. CDR3 DNA: TGTGCCAGCAGTAGCCTGACTAGCGGGAGGGCCCCTTTCTCCTACGAGCAGTACTTC. Amino acid sequence: CASSSLTSGRAPFSYEQYF.

The chain has TRBV7-9 and TRBJ2-2; maybe TRBD1 (6 bases). Germline V gene sequence: CDR1 SEHNR, CDR2 FQNEAQ (reference sequence). CDR3 length equals 15 residues. Trimming cost V 5 bases and J 0 bases, with 10 bases left between them. CDR3 protein: CASSRDTANTGELFF. The CDR3 DNA reads TGTGCCAGCAGCCGGGACACCGCGAACACCGGGGAGCTGTTTTTT.

As DNA, the CDR3 is TGTGCCAGTAGTCCCCGACAGGGAGGTGCGTACGAGCAGTACTTC. As protein: CASSPRQGGAYEQYF. J is TRBJ2-7 and V is TRBV19, with D perhaps matching TRBD1 (7 bases). The CDR3 loop spans 15 amino acids. Germline CDR1 LNHDA, CDR2 SQIVND (reference sequence). V lost 5 bases, J lost 4 bases, and 18 bases lay in between.

This clone has just a few counts. V and J are TRBV27 and TRBJ1-1; D is perhaps TRBD1 (5 bases). CDR1 and CDR2 from the germline V gene are MNHEY and SMNVEV (reference sequence). Trimming cost V 5 bases and J 0 bases, with 25 bases left between them. There are 19 residues in the CDR3. CDR3 sequence: CASSPIPHSGAKLNTEAFF. The CDR3 DNA sequence: TGTGCCAGCAGTCCCATACCCCACTCTGGGGCCAAGTTGAACACTGAAGCTTTCTTT.